These T cell receptor beta chains were read from a single sample in a study of T cells expressing NK-cell markers. TCRdb re-called the 5' RACE reads and shows each CDR3 protein once, DNA omitted. The listing records 200,000 to 300,000 distinct CDR3 sequences. The specimen was blood T cells: a sorted CD56 or NKG2C T cell subset, CD4+ or CD8+ T cells, or bulk PBMC T cells (not recorded which). The receptors stem from a woman between 18 and 70 years old in good health. Both conserved end residues are part of each CDR3.

J gene: TRBJ2-1; V gene: TRBV7-9; CDR3 protein: CASSDQGTPYNEQFF
J gene: TRBJ2-5; V gene: TRBV6-5; CDR3 protein: CASSYSTGEETQYF
J gene: TRBJ2-3; V gene: TRBV20-1; CDR3 protein: CSAPSGGESTDTQYF
J gene: TRBJ1-4; V gene: TRBV5-1; CDR3 protein: CASSSGGSTNEKLFF
J gene: TRBJ1-5; V gene: TRBV9; CDR3 protein: CASSAGGGTNTNQAQHF
J gene: TRBJ1-1; V gene: TRBV20-1; CDR3 protein: CSASPAGINTEAFF
J gene: TRBJ2-2; V gene: TRBV18; CDR3 protein: CASSDFLNTGELFF
J gene: TRBJ1-3; V gene: TRBV18; CDR3 protein: CASSPERNTIYF
J gene: TRBJ2-5; V gene: TRBV20-1; CDR3 protein: CSAPRGAGGQETQYF
J gene: TRBJ2-3; V gene: TRBV6-5; CDR3 protein: CASSYARQSPTDTQYF
J gene: TRBJ2-7; V gene: TRBV7-2; CDR3 protein: CASSLVARQDFHEQYF
J gene: TRBJ1-1; V gene: TRBV20-1; CDR3 protein: CSARMRQGNTEAFF
J gene: TRBJ2-1; V gene: TRBV20-1; CDR3 protein: CSAPRGGPSSYNEQFF
J gene: TRBJ2-3; V gene: TRBV7-3; CDR3 protein: CASSADTGLDTQYF
J gene: TRBJ1-3; V gene: TRBV30; CDR3 protein: CAWSGAGKGNTIYF
J gene: TRBJ1-1; V gene: TRBV15; CDR3 protein: CATSPDRVNTEAFF
J gene: TRBJ1-1; V gene: TRBV20-1; CDR3 protein: CSARQAGGAFF
J gene: TRBJ2-5; V gene: TRBV20-1; CDR3 protein: CSARDPSGGRQAQYF
J gene: TRBJ2-4; V gene: TRBV20-1; CDR3 protein: CSAKTGTSGGPVKNIQYF
J gene: TRBJ2-2; V gene: TRBV28; CDR3 protein: CATNLNRPSVGELFF
J gene: TRBJ1-2; V gene: TRBV6-1; CDR3 protein: CASSPGVSRGYTF
J gene: TRBJ2-2; V gene: TRBV12-3/TRBV12-4; CDR3 protein: CASRNSYGTGELFF
J gene: TRBJ2-2; V gene: TRBV7-3; CDR3 protein: CASRRQATNTGELFF
J gene: TRBJ1-5; V gene: TRBV7-2; CDR3 protein: CASSLSQSQPQHF
J gene: TRBJ2-1; V gene: TRBV18; CDR3 protein: CASSPLTSLHNEQFF